A selection of T cell receptor beta chains follows, all from one sample in a study of Graves' ophthalmopathy and Graves' hyperthyroidism. In TCRdb, the multiplex PCR reads were re-called with MiXCR into one record per CDR3 protein. The sample shows fewer than 400,000 distinct CDR3 sequences, around 20% of them seen only once. Sample: peripheral blood. These receptors all stem from a woman aged 18-30 years with Graves' ophthalmopathy. CDR3s include the opening cysteine and the closing phenylalanine or tryptophan. Each record gives: D gene, J gene, clone size, V gene, CDR3 DNA, CDR3 protein. D genes are given only for firm matches. A row's size may be missing; if present it is once, few, many or a size class.

>NA|TRBJ1-3|many|TRBV7-8
TGTGCCAGCAGCCCTTGGACTCGCAAGCCCTCTGGAAACACCATATATTTT
CASSPWTRKPSGNTIYF
>NA|TRBJ2-5|many|TRBV28
TGTGCCAGCAGTTTCCGGAGGCAAGAGACCCAGTACTTC
CASSFRRQETQYF
>NA|TRBJ2-1|many|TRBV6-2/TRBV6-3
TGTGCCAGCTCCCAAATGAAACTGACGGGCAATGAGCAGTTCTTC
CASSQMKLTGNEQFF
>NA|TRBJ2-7|NA|TRBV28
TGTGCCAGCAGTTCCTCCTGGGTGGACCCCTACGAGCAGTACTTC
CASSSSWVDPYEQYF
>NA|TRBJ1-2|many|TRBV6-2/TRBV6-3
TGTGCCAGCAGGCACCAGGGTAGCTATGGCTACACCTTC
CASRHQGSYGYTF
>NA|TRBJ2-2|many|TRBV7-2
TGTGCCAGCAGCTTTATCCCCCGGGAGCTGTTTTTT
CASSFIPRELFF
>NA|TRBJ2-7|NA|TRBV7-2
TGTGCCAGCAGCTTAGAAGCAGGACCCCAGTACTTC
CASSLEAGPQYF
>TRBD1|TRBJ1-6|many|TRBV12-3/TRBV12-4
TGTGCCAGCAGTAGGGACAGGGGAGCGAGGAATTCACCCCTCCACTTT
CASSRDRGARNSPLHF
>TRBD1|TRBJ2-2|many|TRBV12-3/TRBV12-4
TGTGCCAGCATTACCACAGGGGTCAACACCGGGGAGCTGTTTTTT
CASITTGVNTGELFF
>TRBD2|TRBJ2-5|many|TRBV19
TGTGCCAGTAGTATGATGCGGCGGGGGCAAGAGACCCAGTACTTC
CASSMMRRGQETQYF
>NA|TRBJ1-1|many|TRBV6-1
TGTGCCAGCAGGACAGCGATGAACACTGAAGCTTTCTTT
CASRTAMNTEAFF
>NA|TRBJ2-5|many|TRBV30
TGTGCCTGGAGTGACCAAGAGACCCAGTACTTC
CAWSDQETQYF
>TRBD2|TRBJ2-7|many|TRBV19
TGTGCCAGTAGTATCGCGGGAGGGGTCTACGAGCAGTACTTC
CASSIAGGVYEQYF
>NA|TRBJ2-4|many|TRBV6-1
TGTGCCAGCAGTGAAGCTACCCCCGCAATGTTAGCCAAAGACATTCAGTACTTC
CASSEATPAMLAKDIQYF
>NA|TRBJ1-1|many|TRBV20-1
TGCAGTGCTAGAGCCTTGGGGGCTCGTGGCACTGAAGCTTTCTTT
CSARALGARGTEAFF
>TRBD2|TRBJ2-7|NA|TRBV28
TGTGCCAGCAGACGGGGACTAGGAACCTACGAGCAGTACTTC
CASRRGLGTYEQYF
>NA|TRBJ1-6|many|TRBV4-3
TGCGCCAGCAGCCAAGATGGCAGGGAGGGTTCACCCCTCCACTTT
CASSQDGREGSPLHF
>NA|TRBJ2-5|many|TRBV28
NA
CASSFFGQGGKETQYF
>NA|TRBJ2-2|many|TRBV5-6
TGTGCCAGCAGTTTGGACAGACGAGTCACCGGGGAGCTGTTTTTT
CASSLDRRVTGELFF
>NA|TRBJ2-7|many|TRBV6-2/TRBV6-3
TGTGCCAGCAGTACATCGGGACACCGTGGGGCGAATTACGAGCAGTACTTC
CASSTSGHRGANYEQYF
>NA|TRBJ1-2|many|TRBV6-5
TGTGCCAGCAGAAATCTGAGGGGTGGAAGTGGCTACACCTTC
CASRNLRGGSGYTF
>TRBD2|TRBJ2-2|many|TRBV10-2
TGCGCCAGCAAGGGGACTAGCGGCACCGGGGAGCTGTTTTTT
CASKGTSGTGELFF
>NA|TRBJ1-2|many|TRBV20-1
TGCAGTGCTAGGACACAGGAGCCTAACTATGGCTACACCTTC
CSARTQEPNYGYTF
>NA|TRBJ2-7|NA|TRBV2
TGTGCCACCTCGACACTCGCCGGTCGGGAGCAGTACTTC
CATSTLAGREQYF
>TRBD1|TRBJ1-5|many|TRBV28
TGTGCCAGCAGTTTTCCGACAGGGCGAGGCAATCAGCCCCAGCATTTT
CASSFPTGRGNQPQHF
>NA|TRBJ2-2|many|TRBV12-3/TRBV12-4
TGTGCCAGCAGTTTCTCGCCCCCCGGGGAGCTGTTTTTT
CASSFSPPGELFF